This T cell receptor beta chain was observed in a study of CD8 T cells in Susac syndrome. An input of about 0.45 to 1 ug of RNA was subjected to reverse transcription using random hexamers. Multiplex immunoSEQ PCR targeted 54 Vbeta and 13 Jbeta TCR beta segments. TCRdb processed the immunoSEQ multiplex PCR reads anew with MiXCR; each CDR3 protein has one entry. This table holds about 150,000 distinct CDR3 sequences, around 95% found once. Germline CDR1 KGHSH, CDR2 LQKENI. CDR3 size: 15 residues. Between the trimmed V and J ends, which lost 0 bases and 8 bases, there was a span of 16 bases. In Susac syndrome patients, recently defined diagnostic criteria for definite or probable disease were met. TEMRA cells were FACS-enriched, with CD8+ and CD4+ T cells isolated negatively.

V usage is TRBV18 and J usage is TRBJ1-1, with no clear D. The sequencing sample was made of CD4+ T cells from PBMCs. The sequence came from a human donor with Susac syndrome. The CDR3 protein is CASSPPRVAGLEAFF. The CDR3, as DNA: TGTGCCAGCTCACCACCAAGGGTCGCAGGTTTAGAAGCTTTCTTT.